This TCR beta chain was retrieved from a study of T cell repertoires in cytomegalovirus infection. TCRdb called the reads again in MiXCR, with one record for every CDR3 protein. The sample has over 450,000 distinct CDR3 sequences, about 11% seen once. The CDR3 is 15 residues long. The germline V gene encodes CDR1 KGHDR and CDR2 SFDVKD. The V gene lost 3 bases and the J gene lost 0 bases, with 11 bases spanning the gap. V usage is TRBV24-1 and J usage is TRBJ2-7; TRBD1 or TRBD2 may be the D gene (5 bases each). Material: PBMCs. This sequence was found in a human donor in good health (CMV status not recorded). Some clones in this sample may be carry-over from other donors' samples. The chain's CDR3 is CATSDREGSSYEQYF. The DNA for the CDR3 is TGTGCCACCAGTGATAGAGAGGGGAGCTCCTACGAGCAGTACTTC.